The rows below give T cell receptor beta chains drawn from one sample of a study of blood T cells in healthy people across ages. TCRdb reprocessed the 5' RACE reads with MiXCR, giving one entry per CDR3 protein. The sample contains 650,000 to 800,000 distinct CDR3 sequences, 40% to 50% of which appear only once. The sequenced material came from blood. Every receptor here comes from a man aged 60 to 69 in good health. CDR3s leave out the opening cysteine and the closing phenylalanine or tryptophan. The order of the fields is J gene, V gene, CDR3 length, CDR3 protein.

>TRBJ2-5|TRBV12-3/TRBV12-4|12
ASSLGTGSETQY
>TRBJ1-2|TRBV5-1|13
ASSLETRANYGYT
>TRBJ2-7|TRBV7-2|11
ASNVAGVYEQY
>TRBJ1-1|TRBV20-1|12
SARVRGANTEAF
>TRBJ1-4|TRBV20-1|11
SARPRVNEKLF
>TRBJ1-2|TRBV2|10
ASKSLNYGYT
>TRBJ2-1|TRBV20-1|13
SARLAGGPYNEQF
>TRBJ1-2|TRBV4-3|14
ASSPRQGGGVYGYT
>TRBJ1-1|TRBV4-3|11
ASSQVGRTEAF
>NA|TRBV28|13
ASSFRLAGFYEQY
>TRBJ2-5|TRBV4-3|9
ASSPRKTQY